The 23 T cell receptor beta chains below come from one sample, sequenced in a study of T cell repertoires in cytomegalovirus infection. Their antigens are not known. TCRdb fed the reads into MiXCR, producing one record per CDR3 protein. The sample consists of about 900,000 distinct CDR3 sequences, around 30% of them appearing once. The material was cultured CD8+ T cells from PBMCs, obtained from culture after CMV antigen stimulation. Receptors originate from a human donor in good health (CMV status not recorded). Some clones in this sample may be carry-over from other donors' samples.

V usage is TRBV3-1 and J usage is TRBJ2-1; TRBD2 matches 12 bases. J lost 14 bases, V lost 5 bases, and 16 bases had no gene match. This CDR3 has 16 amino acids. Per the germline V gene, CDR1 is LGHDT and CDR2 is YNNKEL (reference sequence). The CDR3 is CASSKISSGGAFAEFF. CDR3 nucleotides: TGTGCCAGCAGCAAAATTTCTAGCGGGGGGGCCTTTGCGGAGTTCTTC.

This chain joins TRBV5-1 and TRBJ2-7; D unclear. The CDR3 runs 14 residues. Trimming removed 1 base at V and 5 bases at J, with 13 bases between. CDR1 SGHRS and CDR2 YFSETQ come from the germline V gene. CDR3 in DNA: TGCGCCAGCAGCTTGCCTGAGAGCCAAGACGAGCAGTACTTC. Amino acids: CASSLPESQDEQYF.

This clonotype was detected only a few times. V usage is TRBV6-8 and J usage is TRBJ1-1; D remains ambiguous. The CDR3 totals 14 residues. Germline V CDR1 and CDR2: MNHGY, SAAAGT. Trimming took off 5 bases at V and 5 bases at J, with 15 bases between the two ends. The CDR3 protein is CASSLKGGRTEAFF. The DNA for the CDR3 is TGTGCCAGCAGTCTTAAGGGCGGGCGGACTGAAGCTTTCTTT.

The J gene is TRBJ2-6, the V gene TRBV5-4, with 8 bases identical to TRBD1. Per germline, CDR1 SGHNT and CDR2 YYREEE (reference sequence). J gave up 2 bases and V 0 bases, and 4 bases lay outside the gene matches. There are 17 residues in the CDR3. The CDR3, as DNA: TGTGCCAGCAGCTTGGGCCCGACAGGGGCTGGGGCCAACGTCCTGACTTTC. The encoded protein is CASSLGPTGAGANVLTF.

Of note for this clonotype: A much larger clone lies one base from this, so it may be a read error. CDR3 nucleotide sequence: TGTGTCAGCAGGTCGGGAATGAACACTGAAGCTTTCTTT. Its translation: CVSRSGMNTEAFF. The chain uses TRBV7-8 and TRBJ1-1; D is unclear. The CDR3 extends over 13 amino acids. Germline V CDR1 and CDR2: SGHVS, FQNEAQ.

This clonotype appeared a few times. The CDR3 region is CASSLAPDRFYGYTF. Here the CDR3 DNA reads TGTGCCAGCAGCTTAGCCCCAGACAGATTCTATGGCTACACCTTC. This chain links TRBV7-4 with TRBJ1-2; TRBD1 might be the D (5 bases). The CDR3 has 15 residues. The germline gives CDR1 SGHVT, CDR2 SQSDAQ. Trimming removed 0 bases from V and 4 bases from J, with 12 bases in between. Full variable domain (missing parts from reference TRBV7-4 and TRBJ1-2): GAGVSQSPRYKVAKRGRDVALRCDSISGHVTLYWYRQTLGQGSEVLTYSQSDAQRDKSGRPSGRFSAERPERSVSTLKIQRTEQGDSAVYLCASSLAPDRFYGYTFGSGTRLTVV.

CDR3 sequence reads: CASSPWGGEDGYTF. The CDR3 nucleotides read TGCGCCAGCAGCCCCTGGGGGGGCGAGGATGGCTACACCTTC. V and J are TRBV5-1 and TRBJ1-2; D possibly corresponds to TRBD1 (6 bases). This CDR3 spans 14 amino acids. In germline, CDR1 is SGHRS, CDR2 YFSETQ. Between the trimmed V and J ends, which lost 4 bases and 6 bases, there was a span of 16 bases.

This clonotype was picked up a small number of times. The gene calls are TRBV12-3 or TRBV12-4 and TRBJ2-3; 10 bases fit TRBD2. With V trimmed by 4 bases and J by 1 base, 5 bases remained unmatched. This CDR3 is built from 16 residues. The CDR3 sequence is CASSSLGLAGTDTQYF. In nucleotides, the CDR3 is TGTGCCAGCAGTTCCTTAGGACTAGCGGGCACAGATACGCAGTATTTT.

This clonotype was picked up many times. This sequence joins TRBV12-3 or TRBV12-4 and TRBJ2-1; D may be TRBD1 (6 bases). The ends were cut back, 6 bases at V and 7 bases at J, with 10 bases in the middle. The CDR3 spans 12 residues. The CDR3 loop is CASRQGWNEQFF. The CDR3 bases are TGTGCCAGCAGACAGGGTTGGAATGAGCAGTTCTTC.

The V call is TRBV27, the J call TRBJ1-6; no clear D gene. V dropped 5 bases and J dropped 2 bases, with 10 bases sitting between them. The CDR3 contains 15 residues. Germline V lookup: CDR1 MNHEY, CDR2 SMNVEV (reference sequence). CDR3 amino acids: CASSPEGPYNSPLHF. The CDR3 coding sequence is TGTGCCAGCAGTCCGGAGGGCCCCTATAATTCACCCCTCCACTTT.

This chain joins TRBV6-2 or TRBV6-3 and TRBJ2-7; D remains unclear. CDR3 length equals 12 residues. Per germline, CDR1 MNHEY and CDR2 SVGEGT. V was shortened by 4 bases and J by 0 bases, with 4 bases between the two germline ends. CDR3 amino acids: CASSSPSYEQYV. The CDR3 region has the DNA TGTGCCAGCAGTTCCCCCTCCTACGAGCAGTACGTC.

This clonotype was seen a single time. This chain connects TRBV6-2 or TRBV6-3 to TRBJ2-1, with D possibly matching TRBD1 (5 bases). This CDR3 has 14 residues. The V end was cut by 2 bases, the J end by 7 bases, with 12 bases between. The germline V gene encodes CDR1 MNHEY and CDR2 SVGEGT. The CDR3 is CASSYQGVGNEQFF. DNA for the CDR3: TGTGCCAGCAGTTACCAGGGCGTCGGGAATGAGCAGTTCTTC.

The sample holds many counts of this clonotype. The rearrangement links TRBV19 to TRBJ1-1; a possible D gene is TRBD1 (5 bases). The germline V gene has CDR1 LNHDA and CDR2 SQIVND (reference sequence). V dropped 10 bases and J dropped 4 bases, with 22 bases sitting between them. The length of the CDR3 is 15 residues. This CDR3 reads CATSSARVYGTEAFF. The CDR3 DNA follows: TGTGCCACCAGTAGTGCCAGGGTTTACGGCACTGAAGCTTTCTTT.

In this sample, this clonotype turned up many times. This chain links TRBV4-3 with TRBJ1-6; D may be TRBD1 (6 bases). Deletions cut 1 base from V and 10 bases from J, with 17 bases between. The CDR3 covers 16 residues. The germline V gene encodes CDR1 LGHNA and CDR2 YSLEER. The CDR3 here is CASSQGRDNSRSPLHF. CDR3 sequence (DNA): TGCGCCAGCAGCCAAGGCCGGGACAACTCGAGGTCACCCCTCCACTTT.

This clonotype was recorded a few times. The chain joins TRBV28 to TRBJ2-1; TRBD2 is a possible D gene (6 bases). This CDR3 has 15 amino acids. V lost 4 bases and J 7 bases, leaving 17 bases between the germline ends. Germline V gene sequence: CDR1 MDHEN, CDR2 SYDVKM. The CDR3 nucleotides are TGTGCCAGCAGTTCCCGGGACTCAGGGTTTAATGAGCAGTTCTTC. Translating gives CASSSRDSGFNEQFF.

The rearrangement joins TRBV20-1 to TRBJ2-1, with no clear D. Germline V lookup: CDR1 DFQATT, CDR2 SNEGSKA (reference sequence). Trimming took off 3 bases at V and 10 bases at J, with 10 bases between the two ends. The CDR3 is 11 amino acids. In DNA, the CDR3 is TGCAGTGCTAGGGTTGTGGGGGAGCAGTTCTTC. It yields the protein CSARVVGEQFF.

Only a few counts were recorded for this clonotype. V gene TRBV6-5 combines with J gene TRBJ2-5, with TRBD1 matching over 10 bases. The V segment lost 0 bases and the J segment 3 bases; nucleotides outside the gene matches: 7. Germline CDR1 is MNHEY and CDR2 is SVGAGI. The CDR3 is made up of 17 amino acids. CDR3 nucleotide sequence: TGTGCCAGCAGTTACTCGCGTACCGGGACAGGGGAAGAGACCCAGTACTTC. Amino acid sequence: CASSYSRTGTGEETQYF.

V is TRBV29-1 and J is TRBJ2-3; D perhaps matches TRBD2 (6 bases). The CDR3 extends over 11 amino acids. Trimming took 3 bases from V and 6 from J, leaving 7 bases between them. Germline V gene sequence: CDR1 SQVTM, CDR2 ANQGSEA. DNA of the CDR3: TGCAGCGTTGATCGGGGGGATACGCAGTATTTT. Translated, it gives CSVDRGDTQYF.

V and J are TRBV5-6 and TRBJ2-1, with TRBD2 identical over 8 bases. In germline, CDR1 is SGHDT, CDR2 YYEEEE. J lost 2 bases, V lost 4 bases, and 11 bases had no gene match. The CDR3 is 17 residues long. CDR3 residues: CASSPGRRGAPYNEQFF. The CDR3 DNA reads as TGTGCCAGCAGCCCCGGGCGGCGGGGGGCCCCCTACAATGAGCAGTTCTTC.

This clonotype came up many times. The chain has TRBV7-6 and TRBJ2-2, with a tentative D call TRBD1 (5 bases). V dropped 5 bases and J dropped 0 bases, with 13 bases sitting between them. The CDR3 runs 16 residues. Germline lookup yields CDR1 SGHVS and CDR2 FNYEAQ. The CDR3, as DNA: TGTGCCAGCAGCCCTCTCTGGACAACGAACACCGGGGAGCTGTTTTTT. Translation: CASSPLWTTNTGELFF.

This chain joins TRBV27 and TRBJ1-6; D possibly corresponds to TRBD1 (5 bases). CDR1 MNHEY and CDR2 SMNVEV come from the germline V gene (reference sequence). The CDR3 consists of 16 residues. The V end lost 3 bases, the J end lost 3 bases, and 12 bases lay between the germline ends. The CDR3 DNA is TGTGCCAGCAGTTTCGGGACTGCTAACTATAATTCACCCCTCCACTTT. This gives the protein CASSFGTANYNSPLHF.

There are a few counts of this clonotype. This sequence joins TRBV29-1 and TRBJ2-1; D may be TRBD1 (6 bases). The V and J ends lost 2 bases and 8 bases respectively, with 13 bases between them. CDR1 and CDR2 from the germline V gene are SQVTM and ANQGSEA. The CDR3 spans 13 residues. The CDR3 DNA follows: TGCAGCGTTGAACGAACAGGGTACCATGAGCAGTTCTTC. This codes for CSVERTGYHEQFF.

The table lists this clonotype with a few counts. This chain joins TRBV12-3 or TRBV12-4 and TRBJ2-1; 9 nucleotides line up with TRBD1. The CDR3 is made up of 14 amino acids. V was clipped by 8 bases and J by 7 bases; unmatched bases: 9. The CDR3 nucleotides are TGTGCCAGCGGGATCACAGGGGGCTTAAATGAGCAGTTCTTC. Protein product: CASGITGGLNEQFF.